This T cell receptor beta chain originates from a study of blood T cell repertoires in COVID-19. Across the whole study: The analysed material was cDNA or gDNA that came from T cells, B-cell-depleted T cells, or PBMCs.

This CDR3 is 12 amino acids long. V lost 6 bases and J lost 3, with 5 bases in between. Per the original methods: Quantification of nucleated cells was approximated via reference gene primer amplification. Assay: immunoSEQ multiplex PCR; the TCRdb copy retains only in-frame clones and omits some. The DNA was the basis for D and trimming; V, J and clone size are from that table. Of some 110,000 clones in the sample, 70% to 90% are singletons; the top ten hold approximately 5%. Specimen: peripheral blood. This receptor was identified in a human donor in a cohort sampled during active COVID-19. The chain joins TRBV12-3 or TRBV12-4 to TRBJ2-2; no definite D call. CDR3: CASRRYTGELFF. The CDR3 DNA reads TGTGCCAGCAGGCGGTACACCGGGGAGCTGTTTTTT.